This T cell receptor (beta chain) was documented in a study of graft-versus-host responses after intestinal transplantation. With respect to this clone: The antigen remains unidentified.

TCRdb's table, derived via immunoSEQ multiplex PCR, lists solely in-frame clones and lacks some. The sample carries about 99,000 clones, over 75% recorded once. Germline values: CDR1 SGHTA, CDR2 FQGTGA. The CDR3 consists of 13 residues. V was pared by 5 bases and J by 6 bases, with 4 bases of the junction left unmatched. J is TRBJ2-7 and V is TRBV7-3; 10 nucleotides line up with TRBD1. The material was unstimulated CD4+ T cells sorted from spleen or lymph node cells, obtained before intestinal transplant. The sequence derives from a human donor who received an intestinal transplant. The CDR3 sequence: CASSADRGLEQYF. The CDR3 DNA is TGTGCCAGCAGCGCTGACAGGGGGCTCGAGCAGTACTTC.